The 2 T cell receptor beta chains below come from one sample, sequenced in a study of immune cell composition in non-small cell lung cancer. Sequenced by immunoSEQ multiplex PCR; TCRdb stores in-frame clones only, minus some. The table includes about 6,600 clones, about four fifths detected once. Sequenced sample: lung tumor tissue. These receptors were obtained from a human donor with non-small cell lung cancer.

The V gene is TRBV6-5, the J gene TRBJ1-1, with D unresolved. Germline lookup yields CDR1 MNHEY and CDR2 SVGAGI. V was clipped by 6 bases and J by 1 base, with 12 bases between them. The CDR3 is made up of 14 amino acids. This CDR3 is CASRPGITNTEAFF. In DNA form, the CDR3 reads TGTGCCAGCAGACCGGGGATTACGAACACTGAAGCTTTCTTT.

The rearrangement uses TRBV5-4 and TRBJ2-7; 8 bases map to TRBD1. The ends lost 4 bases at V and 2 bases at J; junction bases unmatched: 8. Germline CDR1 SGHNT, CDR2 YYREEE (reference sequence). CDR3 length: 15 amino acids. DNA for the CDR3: TGTGCCAGCAGCCTTGGGACAGGTAGCGCCTACGAGCAGTACTTC. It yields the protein CASSLGTGSAYEQYF.